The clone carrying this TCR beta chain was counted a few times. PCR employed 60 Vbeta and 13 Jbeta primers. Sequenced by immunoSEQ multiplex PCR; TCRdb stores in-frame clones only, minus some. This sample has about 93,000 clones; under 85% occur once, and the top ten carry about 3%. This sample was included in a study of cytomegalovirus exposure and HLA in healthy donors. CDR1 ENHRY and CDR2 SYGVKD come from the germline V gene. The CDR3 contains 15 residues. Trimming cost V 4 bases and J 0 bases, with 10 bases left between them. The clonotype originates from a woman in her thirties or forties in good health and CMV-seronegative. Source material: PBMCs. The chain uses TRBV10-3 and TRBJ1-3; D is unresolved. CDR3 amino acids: CAISVGLNSGNTIYF. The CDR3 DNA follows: TGTGCCATCAGTGTGGGCCTGAACTCTGGAAACACCATATATTTT.